The T cell receptor (beta chain) under discussion was sequenced for a study of T cells after yellow fever vaccination (dated by TCRdb to the late 2010s). Study-wide context: The SMART-Seq v4 Ultra Low Input RNA kit was used to prepare libraries from fractions with low cell numbers. Bulk TCR alpha and beta repertoires were sequenced longitudinally to track T-cell clones before and after primary and booster YFV17D yellow fever vaccination. The cohort comprised two healthy male donors, one aged 18 to 30 and one aged 30 to 39 years. Blood was drawn at multiple timepoints before and after primary and secondary immunization, with bulk PBMC replicates and cell subsets isolated.

Trimming accounts for 5 bases at V and 4 bases at J, while the number of junction bases matched to no gene is 10. Reading the germline V gene gives CDR1 SGHVS and CDR2 FQNEAQ. The CDR3, from cysteine to phenylalanine, totals 17 residues. Just CDR3 DNA is preserved here, 51 bases in frame from base 1. Per the publication, the treatment or condition label means: live attenuated yellow fever vaccine strain. A standard Ficoll-Paque protocol was used to isolate PBMCs from peripheral blood. Dynabeads CD4 and CD8 positive selection kits were used to isolate the CD4 and CD8 T-cell fractions. TriZol was used to extract RNA from bulk PBMCs, from CD4 and CD8 fractions, and from dextramer-positive and dextramer-negative fractions. The study at large found these results: Compared with the primary T-cell response, the secondary T-cell response was faster but weaker, reaching its peak on day 5 rather than on day 15. Because abundant contaminating clonotypes from the bulk population could be contained in FACS-sorted repertoires, computational filtering was required. A small fraction of clonotypes showed up in both the CD4 and CD8 compartments, probably as a result of convergent recombination. The study included only a couple of donors, which limits how far the findings can be generalized. Most clones expanded after primary vaccination (roughly 96% of CD4 and approximately 90% of CD8) were re-detected after the booster, suggesting that broad memory maintenance occurred.

TCRdb names Illumina NovaSeq 6000 as the instrument used. TCR cDNA was synthesized by 5'RACE template switching, through which a universal primer site and unique molecular identifiers were introduced. cDNA synthesis was primed from both the TCR alpha and TCR beta constant segments. Two PCR steps were used to amplify libraries, with sample barcodes and sequencing adapters being added in the second step. Libraries were sequenced on Illumina HiSeq 2500 (2x100 bp) or NovaSeq (2x150 bp). The study's processing was this. MIGEC handled demultiplexing of reads and collapsing into UMI consensus sequences, while MiXCR performed V(D)J alignment. Vaccine-responding clonotypes were defined with edgeR using replicate PBMC samples, requiring FDR below 0.01 and a log2 fold change above 5 up to day 15. Each bulk clonotype received a CD4 or CD8 identity based on whether the sequenced CD4 or CD8 repertoire contained that clonotype at higher abundance. TCRdb handled the public reads itself, with Q25 trimming in fastp and clone calling in MiXCR, and kept productive beta chains. Entries are consolidated by CDR3 protein sequence, retaining the most common genes and DNA. The V and J calls here are based on TCRdb, not the publication. For this sample the table gives 150,000 to 200,000 distinct CDR3 sequences, of which around 8.5% were detected only once. The ten largest clones capture 35% to 40% of the sample.

This clonotype has only a few counts. No antigen is known for it. The input lacks base qualities; no much larger clone sits a single base away. The chain is assembled from TRBV7-8 and TRBJ2-3, and 12 junction bases match TRBD2. This specimen was CD8+ T cells sorted from PBMCs, taken 45 days after the yellow fever booster vaccination. The source is a man aged 18-30 years who received the YFV17D yellow fever vaccine. The DNA reads TGTGCCAGCAGCCAAGGAGATTGGACTAGCGGGGCAGATACGCAGTATTTT. Translated, this gives CASSQGDWTSGADTQYF.